This TCR beta chain came from a study of shared clonotypes between healthy human individuals. Study-wide results and caveats: Researchers found naive subsets generally carried larger estimated richness than memory subsets.

For this clone: What it binds is unknown.

Produced via immunoSEQ multiplex PCR; TCRdb's table is partial and in-frame only. The data hold approximately 2.3 million clones, with just over 90% observed a single time. V gave up 4 bases and J gave up 0 bases; unmatched junction bases: 6. This CDR3 comprises 17 residues. Germline V lookup: CDR1 SGHTA, CDR2 FQGNSA. Specimen: naive CD4+ T cells from PBMCs. Subset defined: CD45RA+ positively selected. The chain recombines TRBV7-2 with TRBJ2-4; TRBD2 aligns across 10 bases. This clonotype was sampled from a man between 18 and 35 years old in good health. Some clones in this sample may be carry-over from other donors' samples. The CDR3 DNA is TGTGCCAGCAGCTGGACTAGCGGAGGGGGAGCCAAAAACATTCAGTACTTC. Amino acids: CASSWTSGGGAKNIQYF.